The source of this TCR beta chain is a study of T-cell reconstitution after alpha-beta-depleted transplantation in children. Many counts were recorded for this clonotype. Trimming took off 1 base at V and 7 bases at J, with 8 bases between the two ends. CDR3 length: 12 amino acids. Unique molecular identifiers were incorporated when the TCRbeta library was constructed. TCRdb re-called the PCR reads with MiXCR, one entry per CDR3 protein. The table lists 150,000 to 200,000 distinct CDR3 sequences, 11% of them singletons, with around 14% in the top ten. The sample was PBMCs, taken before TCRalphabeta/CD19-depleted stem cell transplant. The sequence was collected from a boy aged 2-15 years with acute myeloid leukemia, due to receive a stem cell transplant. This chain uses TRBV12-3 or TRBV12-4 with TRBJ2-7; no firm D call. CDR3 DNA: TGTGCCAGCAGTTTAGTCCCCCGTGAGCAGTACTTC. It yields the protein CASSLVPREQYF.